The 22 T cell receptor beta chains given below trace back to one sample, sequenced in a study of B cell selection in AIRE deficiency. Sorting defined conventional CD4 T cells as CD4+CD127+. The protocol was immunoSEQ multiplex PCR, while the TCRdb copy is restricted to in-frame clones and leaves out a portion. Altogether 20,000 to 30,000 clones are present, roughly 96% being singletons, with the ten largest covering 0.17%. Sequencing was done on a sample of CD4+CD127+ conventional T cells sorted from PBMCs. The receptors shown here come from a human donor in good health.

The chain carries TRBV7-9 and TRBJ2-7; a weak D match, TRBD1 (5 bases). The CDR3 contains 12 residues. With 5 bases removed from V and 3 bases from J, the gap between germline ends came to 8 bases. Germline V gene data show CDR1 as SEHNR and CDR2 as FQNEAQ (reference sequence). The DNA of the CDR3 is TGTGCCAGCAGCGACAGCCTCTACGAGCAGTACTTC. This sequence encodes CASSDSLYEQYF.

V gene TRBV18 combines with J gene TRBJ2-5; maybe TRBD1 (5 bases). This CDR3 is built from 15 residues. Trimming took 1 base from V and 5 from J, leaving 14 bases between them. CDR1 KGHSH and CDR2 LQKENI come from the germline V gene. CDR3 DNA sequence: TGTGCCAGCTCACCACGGGCAGGGCCGGCGGAGACCCAGTACTTC. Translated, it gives CASSPRAGPAETQYF. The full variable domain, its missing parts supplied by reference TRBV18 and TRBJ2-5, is NAGVMQNPRHLVRRRGQEARLRCSPMKGHSHVYWYRQLPEEGLKFMVYLQKENIIDESGMPKERFSAEFPKEGPSILRIQQVVRGDSAAYFCASSPRAGPAETQYFGPGTRLLVL.

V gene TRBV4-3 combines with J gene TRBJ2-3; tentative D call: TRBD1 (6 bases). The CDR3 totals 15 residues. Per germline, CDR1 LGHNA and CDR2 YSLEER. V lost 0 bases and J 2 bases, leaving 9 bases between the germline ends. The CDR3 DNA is TGCGCCAGCAGCCAAGATCAGGGGCCCACAGATACGCAGTATTTT. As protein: CASSQDQGPTDTQYF.

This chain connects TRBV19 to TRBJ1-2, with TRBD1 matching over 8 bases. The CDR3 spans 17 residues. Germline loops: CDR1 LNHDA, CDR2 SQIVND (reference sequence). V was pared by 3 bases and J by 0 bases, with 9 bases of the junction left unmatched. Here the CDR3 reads CASSMTGAHESNYGYTF. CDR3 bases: TGTGCCAGTAGTATGACAGGGGCTCATGAATCTAACTATGGCTACACCTTC.

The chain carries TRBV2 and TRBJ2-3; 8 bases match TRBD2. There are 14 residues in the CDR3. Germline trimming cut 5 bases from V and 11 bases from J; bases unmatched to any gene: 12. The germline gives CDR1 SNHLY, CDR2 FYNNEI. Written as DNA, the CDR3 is TGTGCCAGCAGTAGGGAGCGGGGGCAGGGGAAGCAGTATTTT. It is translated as CASSRERGQGKQYF.

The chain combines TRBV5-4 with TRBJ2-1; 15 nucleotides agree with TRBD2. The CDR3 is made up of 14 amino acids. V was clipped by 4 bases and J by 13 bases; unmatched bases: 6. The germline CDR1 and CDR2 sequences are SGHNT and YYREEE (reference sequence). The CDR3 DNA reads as TGTGCCAGCAGCCCCTGGACTAGCGGGGGGGCCCAGTTCTTC. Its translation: CASSPWTSGGAQFF.

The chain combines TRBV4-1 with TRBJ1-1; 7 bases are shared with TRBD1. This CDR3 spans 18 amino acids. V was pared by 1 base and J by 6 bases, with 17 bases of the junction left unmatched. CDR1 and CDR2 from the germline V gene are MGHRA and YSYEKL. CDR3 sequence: CASSQGSFRGQEGSEAFF. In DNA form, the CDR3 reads TGCGCCAGCAGCCAAGGGTCATTTCGTGGACAGGAGGGTTCTGAAGCTTTCTTT.

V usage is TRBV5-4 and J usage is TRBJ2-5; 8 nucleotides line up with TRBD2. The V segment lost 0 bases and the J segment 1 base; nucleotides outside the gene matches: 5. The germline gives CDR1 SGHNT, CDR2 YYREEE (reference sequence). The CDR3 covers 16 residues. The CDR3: CASSLASGSSQETQYF. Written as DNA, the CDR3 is TGTGCCAGCAGCTTGGCCAGCGGGAGTTCCCAAGAGACCCAGTACTTC.

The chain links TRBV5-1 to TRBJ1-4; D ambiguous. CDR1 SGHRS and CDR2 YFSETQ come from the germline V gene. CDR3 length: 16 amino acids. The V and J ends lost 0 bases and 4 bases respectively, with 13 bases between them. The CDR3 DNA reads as TGCGCCAGCAGCTTGGGGGTTACAGAACTTAATGAAAAACTGTTTTTT. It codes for CASSLGVTELNEKLFF.

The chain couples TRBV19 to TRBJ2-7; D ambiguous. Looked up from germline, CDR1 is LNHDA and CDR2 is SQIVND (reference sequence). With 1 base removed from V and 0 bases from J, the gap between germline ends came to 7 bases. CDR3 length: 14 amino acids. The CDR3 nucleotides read TGTGCCAGTAGTATAGGGGCTAGCTCCTACGAGCAGTACTTC. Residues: CASSIGASSYEQYF.

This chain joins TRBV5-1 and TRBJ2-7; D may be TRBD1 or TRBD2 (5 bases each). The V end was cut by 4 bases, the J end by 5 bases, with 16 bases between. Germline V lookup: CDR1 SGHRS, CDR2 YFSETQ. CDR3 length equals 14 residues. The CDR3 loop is CASSVGTELHEQYF. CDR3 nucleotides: TGCGCCAGCAGCGTAGGGACGGAACTCCACGAGCAGTACTTC.

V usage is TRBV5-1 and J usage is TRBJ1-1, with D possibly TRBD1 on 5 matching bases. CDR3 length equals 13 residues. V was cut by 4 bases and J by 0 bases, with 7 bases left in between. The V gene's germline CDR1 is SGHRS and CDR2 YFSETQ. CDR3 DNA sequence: TGCGCCAGCAGCAGGGACCTGAACACTGAAGCTTTCTTT. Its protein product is CASSRDLNTEAFF.

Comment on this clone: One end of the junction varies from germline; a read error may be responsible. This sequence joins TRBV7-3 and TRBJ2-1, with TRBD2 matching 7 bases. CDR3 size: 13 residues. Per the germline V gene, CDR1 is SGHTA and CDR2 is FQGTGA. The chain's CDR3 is CASSLTSDQEQFF. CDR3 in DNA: TGTGCCAGCAGCCTAACTAGCGATCAAGAGCAGTTCTTC.

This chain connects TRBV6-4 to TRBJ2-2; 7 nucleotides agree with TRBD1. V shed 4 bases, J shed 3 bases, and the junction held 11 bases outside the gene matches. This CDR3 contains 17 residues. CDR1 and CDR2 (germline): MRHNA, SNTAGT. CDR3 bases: TGTGCCAGCAGTGTCACCTCCGGGACAGCTTACACCGGGGAGCTGTTTTTT. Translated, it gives CASSVTSGTAYTGELFF.

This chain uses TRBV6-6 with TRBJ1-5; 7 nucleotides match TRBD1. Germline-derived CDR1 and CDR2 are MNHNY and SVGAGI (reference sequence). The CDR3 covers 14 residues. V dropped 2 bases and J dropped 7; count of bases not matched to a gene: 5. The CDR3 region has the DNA TGTGCCAGCAGTTACGAAACAGGGGTCCAGCCCCAGCATTTT. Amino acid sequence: CASSYETGVQPQHF.

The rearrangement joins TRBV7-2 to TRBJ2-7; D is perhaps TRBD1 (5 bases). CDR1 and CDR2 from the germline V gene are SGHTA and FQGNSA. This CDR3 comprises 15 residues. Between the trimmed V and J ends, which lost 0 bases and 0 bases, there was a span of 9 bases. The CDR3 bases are TGTGCCAGCAGCTTAGCGCCAGGGAACTCCTACGAGCAGTACTTC. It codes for CASSLAPGNSYEQYF.

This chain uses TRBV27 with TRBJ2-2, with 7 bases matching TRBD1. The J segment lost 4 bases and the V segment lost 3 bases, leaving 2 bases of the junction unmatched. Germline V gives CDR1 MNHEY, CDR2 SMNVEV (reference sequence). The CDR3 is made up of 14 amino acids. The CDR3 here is CASSLDRPTGELFF. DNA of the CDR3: TGTGCCAGCAGTTTGGACAGGCCCACCGGGGAGCTGTTTTTT.

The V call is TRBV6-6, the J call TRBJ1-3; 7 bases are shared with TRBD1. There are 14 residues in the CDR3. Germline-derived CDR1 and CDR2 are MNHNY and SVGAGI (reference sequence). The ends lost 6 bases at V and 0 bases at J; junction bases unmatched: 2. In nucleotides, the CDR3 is TGTGCCAGCAGCGGGACAGACTCTGGAAACACCATATATTTT. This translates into CASSGTDSGNTIYF.

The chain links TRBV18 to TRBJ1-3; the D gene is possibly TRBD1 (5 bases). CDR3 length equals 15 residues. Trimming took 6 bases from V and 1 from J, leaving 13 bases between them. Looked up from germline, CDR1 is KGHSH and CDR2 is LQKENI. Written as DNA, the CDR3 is TGTGCCAGCTCCCGGCTGGGGGGTTCTGGAAACACCATATATTTT. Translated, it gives CASSRLGGSGNTIYF.

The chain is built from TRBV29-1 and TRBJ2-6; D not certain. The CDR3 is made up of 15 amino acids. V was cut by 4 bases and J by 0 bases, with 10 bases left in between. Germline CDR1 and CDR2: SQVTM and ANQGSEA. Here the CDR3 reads CSVGVDPSGANVLTF. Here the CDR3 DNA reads TGCAGCGTTGGAGTTGACCCCTCTGGGGCCAACGTCCTGACTTTC.

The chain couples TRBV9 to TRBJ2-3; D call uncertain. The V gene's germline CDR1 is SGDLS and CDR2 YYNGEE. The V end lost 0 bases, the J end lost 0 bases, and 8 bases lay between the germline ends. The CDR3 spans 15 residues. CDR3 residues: CASSVVSVSTDTQYF. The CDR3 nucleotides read TGTGCCAGCAGCGTAGTAAGCGTAAGCACAGATACGCAGTATTTT.

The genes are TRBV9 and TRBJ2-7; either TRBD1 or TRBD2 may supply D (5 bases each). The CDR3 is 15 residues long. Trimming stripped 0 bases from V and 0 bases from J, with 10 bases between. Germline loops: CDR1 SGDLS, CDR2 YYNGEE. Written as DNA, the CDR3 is TGTGCCAGCAGCGTAGATGGGGGTAGCTCCTACGAGCAGTACTTC. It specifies CASSVDGGSSYEQYF.